A single sample gave rise to the 13 T cell receptor beta chains below, sequenced in a study of cytomegalovirus exposure and HLA in healthy donors. The PCR ran on 60 Vbeta and 13 Jbeta primers. TCRdb keeps only in-frame clones here, not all; method: immunoSEQ multiplex PCR. In the table there are about 120,000 clones, approximately 80% of which are singletons. Sequences were obtained from PBMCs. The receptors originated from a female donor in good health and CMV-seropositive.

The J gene is TRBJ2-3, the V gene TRBV5-1; TRBD2 aligns across 10 bases. The CDR3 has 15 residues. Germline V gene lookup returns CDR1 SGHRS and CDR2 YFSETQ. Unmatched junction bases numbered 3, after V lost 4 bases and J lost 1 base. The CDR3 loop reads CASSRTSGGTDTQYF. The CDR3 DNA sequence: TGCGCCAGCAGCCGAACTAGCGGGGGCACAGATACGCAGTATTTT.

The chain links TRBV11-2 to TRBJ1-2; D remains ambiguous. This CDR3 has 11 amino acids. Deletions cut 5 bases from V and 8 bases from J, with 9 bases between. Germline assignment: CDR1 SGHAT and CDR2 FQNNGV. The CDR3 DNA sequence: TGTGCCAGCAGCCGAGGAAACGGCTACACCTTC. This translates into CASSRGNGYTF. The entire variable domain, with the rest obtained from reference TRBV11-2 and TRBJ1-2, is as follows: EAGVAQSPRYKIIEKRQSVAFWCNPISGHATLYWYQQILGQGPKLLIQFQNNGVVDDSQLPKDRFSAERLKGVDSTLKIQPAKLEDSAVYLCASSRGNGYTFGSGTRLTVV.

The gene calls are TRBV6-1 and TRBJ1-1, with a tentative D call TRBD1 (6 bases). The CDR3 runs to 15 residues. The germline V gene has CDR1 MNHNS and CDR2 SASEGT. Trimming took 5 bases from V and 2 from J, leaving 15 bases between them. Here the CDR3 reads CASSRADSLNTEAFF. The CDR3 DNA sequence: TGTGCCAGCAGTAGAGCGGACAGCCTAAACACTGAAGCTTTCTTT.

The gene calls are TRBV5-4 and TRBJ2-7; TRBD1 matches 9 bases. There are 14 residues in the CDR3. Germline assignment: CDR1 SGHNT and CDR2 YYREEE (reference sequence). J was trimmed by 4 bases and V by 4 bases; bases with no gene match: 6. The CDR3, as DNA: TGTGCCAGCAGCCGACAGGGGGGATGGTACGAGCAGTACTTC. This sequence encodes CASSRQGGWYEQYF.

This clone was observed once. DNA for the CDR3: TGTGCCAGCAGTTTCCAAGTATGGAGCGGCGCTGTCCCCTACAATGAGCAGTTCTTC. This codes for CASSFQVWSGAVPYNEQFF. The chain combines TRBV27 with TRBJ2-1; tentative D call: TRBD2 (5 bases). V was pared by 3 bases and J by 2 bases, with 23 bases between. The CDR3 extends over 19 amino acids. Germline assignment: CDR1 MNHEY and CDR2 SMNVEV (reference sequence).

This clone is a singleton in its sample. The chain has TRBV7-9 and TRBJ2-7; tentatively, D is TRBD2 (5 bases). V was trimmed by 1 base and J by 5 bases, leaving 15 bases between them. This CDR3 is built from 15 residues. CDR1 is SEHNR and CDR2 is FQNEAQ in the germline V gene (reference sequence). For the CDR3, the DNA is TGTGCCAGCAGCTTAGGACGGGGTTCTGGGAACGAGCAGTACTTC. It codes for CASSLGRGSGNEQYF.

CDR3: CASSPRDRAYEQYF. The CDR3 DNA is TGTGCCAGCAGCCCGCGGGACAGGGCCTACGAGCAGTACTTC. The chain carries TRBV11-2 and TRBJ2-7, with 9 bases lining up with TRBD1. The CDR3 sequence is 14 residues long. The germline gives CDR1 SGHAT, CDR2 FQNNGV. V lost 5 bases to trimming and J lost 2 bases; unmatched junction nucleotides: 4.

This chain connects TRBV7-2 to TRBJ1-4; weak D call: TRBD1 (5 bases). The germline CDR1 and CDR2 sequences are SGHTA and FQGNSA. V lost 4 bases, J lost 7 bases, and 16 bases lay in between. The CDR3 has 15 amino acids. The CDR3 region is CASSWGGHSGEKLFF. For the CDR3, the DNA is TGTGCCAGCAGCTGGGGAGGACACTCCGGTGAAAAACTGTTTTTT.

A few counts support this clone. The V gene is TRBV5-1, the J gene TRBJ1-1; D perhaps matches TRBD1 (6 bases). Per germline, CDR1 SGHRS and CDR2 YFSETQ. V was trimmed by 4 bases and J by 0 bases, leaving 16 bases between them. CDR3 length: 16 amino acids. DNA for the CDR3: TGCGCCAGCAGCCTGGATTTGGGGGCCTTGAACACTGAAGCTTTCTTT. It yields the protein CASSLDLGALNTEAFF. Looking up the rest from reference TRBV5-1 and TRBJ1-1 gives the full variable domain: KAGVTQTPRYLIKTRGQQVTLSCSPISGHRSVSWYQQTPGQGLQFLFEYFSETQRNKGNFPGRFSGRQFSNSRSEMNVSTLELGDSALYLCASSLDLGALNTEAFFGQGTRLTVV.

Here the CDR3 DNA reads TGTGCCAGCAGCCCAAGACAGGACTCCTACGAGCAGTACTTC. Translation: CASSPRQDSYEQYF. This sequence joins TRBV5-4 and TRBJ2-7; weak D call: TRBD1 (6 bases). Between the trimmed V and J ends, which lost 4 bases and 0 bases, there was a span of 11 bases. The germline V gene has CDR1 SGHNT and CDR2 YYREEE (reference sequence). The CDR3 loop spans 14 amino acids.

The chain employs TRBV6-5 and TRBJ2-5, with D unclear. CDR3 length: 12 amino acids. The V end was cut by 5 bases, the J end by 5 bases, with 9 bases between. Germline V CDR1 and CDR2: MNHEY, SVGAGI. CDR3 sequence: CASSAARETQYF. In DNA, the CDR3 is TGTGCCAGCAGTGCGGCCCGGGAGACCCAGTACTTC.

The chain combines TRBV27 with TRBJ1-1; 9 bases match TRBD1. The trim removed 9 bases at V and 8 bases at J, leaving 4 bases unmatched. CDR3 length: 11 amino acids. From germline, CDR1 is MNHEY and CDR2 SMNVEV (reference sequence). The CDR3 sequence: CASGTGREAFF. The CDR3 nucleotides are TGTGCCAGTGGGACAGGGAGGGAAGCTTTCTTT.

V usage is TRBV7-9 and J usage is TRBJ1-1, with 8 nucleotides matching TRBD1. The V gene end was trimmed by 4 bases and the J gene end by 5 bases; junction bases not matched to a gene: 6. This CDR3 has 14 residues. Germline CDR1 SEHNR, CDR2 FQNEAQ (reference sequence). The CDR3: CASSSRQGQTEAFF. For the CDR3, the DNA is TGTGCCAGCAGCTCCCGACAGGGGCAGACTGAAGCTTTCTTT.